A selection of T cell receptor beta chains follows, all from one sample in a study of CD8 T cells in Susac syndrome. TCRdb fed the immunoSEQ multiplex PCR reads into MiXCR, producing one record per CDR3 protein. This sample has some 130,000 distinct CDR3 sequences, with 90% to 95% found just once. The sample consisted of CD4+ T cells from PBMCs. These TCRs come from a human donor in good health. Each CDR3 is given with its conserved first and last residue. Each record gives: V gene, J gene, D gene, clone size, CDR3 protein, CDR3 DNA. A D gene is named only where the DNA matches it firmly. Clone size is stated in some rows and not others, as once, few, many or a class when expanded.

>TRBV29-1|TRBJ1-2|-|-
CSVVSEVNYGYTF
TGCAGCGTTGTGTCAGAAGTTAACTATGGCTACACCTTC
>TRBV6-1|TRBJ1-3|-|-
CASSGTGPSGNTIYF
TGTGCCAGCAGTGGCACAGGGCCCTCTGGAAACACCATATATTTT
>TRBV7-2|TRBJ2-5|-|-
CASSTTTDSRETQYF
TGTGCCAGCAGCACAACGACGGATTCAAGAGAGACCCAGTACTTC
>TRBV3-1|TRBJ2-3|-|once
CASSQDPSSWDTQYF
TGTGCCAGCAGCCAAGATCCCTCCTCGTGGGATACGCAGTATTTT
>TRBV7-9|TRBJ2-5|-|-
CASSLAPAPGTQYF
TGTGCCAGCAGCTTAGCCCCAGCTCCGGGAACCCAGTACTTC
>TRBV6-6|TRBJ2-2|TRBD1|-
CASSYILTGRSGELFF
TGTGCCAGCAGTTACATCTTGACAGGGCGGTCCGGGGAGCTGTTTTTT
>TRBV3-1|TRBJ2-5|TRBD2|-
CASSQGLAGPTETQYF
TGTGCCAGCAGCCAAGGACTAGCGGGACCTACCGAGACCCAGTACTTC
>TRBV5-1|TRBJ2-1|-|-
CASSLVAAPYNEQFF
TGCGCCAGCAGCTTGGTAGCCGCCCCCTACAATGAGCAGTTCTTC
>TRBV18|TRBJ2-1|TRBD2|-
CASSPGLAGGNEQFF
TGTGCCAGCTCACCGGGACTAGCGGGGGGTAATGAGCAGTTCTTC
>TRBV7-2|TRBJ2-1|TRBD2|-
CASRSGSGSVPRNEQFF
TGTGCCAGCAGAAGCGGTAGCGGGAGTGTCCCCAGAAATGAGCAGTTCTTC
>TRBV30|TRBJ1-5|-|-
CAWSVRTGGASQPQHF
TGTGCCTGGAGTGTACGAACGGGAGGGGCTAGTCAGCCCCAGCATTTT
>TRBV27|TRBJ2-5|TRBD1|-
CASSFPDRVRTQYF
TGTGCCAGCAGTTTCCCTGACAGGGTCCGGACCCAGTACTTC
>TRBV19|TRBJ2-3|TRBD2|-
CASSWLAGGGTDTQYF
TGTGCCAGTAGTTGGCTAGCGGGAGGTGGCACAGATACGCAGTATTTT
>TRBV3-1|TRBJ2-1|-|-
CASSPGSSNRYNEQFF
TGTGCCAGCAGCCCCGGAAGTAGCAATCGGTACAATGAGCAGTTCTTC
>TRBV20-1|TRBJ2-3|-|-
CSARDRREYTDTQYF
TGCAGTGCTAGAGATAGGAGGGAGTACACAGATACGCAGTATTTT
>TRBV24-1|TRBJ2-5|TRBD1|-
CATSDPGQPQETQYF
TGTGCCACCAGTGACCCGGGACAGCCTCAAGAGACCCAGTACTTC
>TRBV18|TRBJ1-2|TRBD1|-
CASSAGTGGEGYTF
TGTGCCAGCTCGGCCGGGACAGGGGGCGAAGGCTACACCTTC
>TRBV6-1|TRBJ1-2|-|-
CASSESSAQGSYYGYTF
TGTGCCAGCAGTGAAAGCTCCGCTCAGGGGTCTTACTATGGCTACACCTTC
>TRBV5-1|TRBJ2-1|TRBD2|-
CASSPQGFRLAGVNEQFF
TGCGCCAGCAGCCCACAGGGTTTTCGGCTAGCGGGAGTGAATGAGCAGTTCTTC
>TRBV5-1|TRBJ2-1|TRBD1|-
CASSFGQGANEQFF
TGCGCCAGCAGCTTTGGACAGGGGGCGAATGAGCAGTTCTTC
>TRBV7-9|TRBJ2-3|-|-
CASSLLSWGADPSTDTQYF
TGTGCCAGCAGCTTATTAAGCTGGGGGGCGGACCCTAGCACAGATACGCAGTATTTT
>TRBV27|TRBJ2-3|-|-
CASSRSTADTQYF
TGTGCCAGCAGCCGGTCGACAGCAGATACGCAGTATTTT
>TRBV18|TRBJ2-1|-|-
CASSPTGAIHNEQFF
TGTGCCAGCTCACCAACGGGGGCGATCCACAATGAGCAGTTCTTC
>TRBV28|TRBJ2-7|TRBD1|-
CASRRRDRGSYEQYF
TGTGCCAGCAGGCGCCGGGACAGGGGCTCCTACGAGCAGTACTTC
>TRBV7-2|TRBJ2-3|-|-
CASSPGGLGGTDTQYF
TGTGCCAGCAGCCCTGGGGGGCTCGGAGGCACAGATACGCAGTATTTT
>TRBV18|TRBJ2-1|-|-
CASSLGQSSYNEQFF
TGTGCCAGCTCACTCGGACAGAGCTCCTACAATGAGCAGTTCTTC
>TRBV24-1|TRBJ2-2|-|once
CATSRESGTGELFF
TGTGCCACCAGCAGGGAGAGCGGGACCGGGGAGCTGTTTTTT
>TRBV27|TRBJ2-7|TRBD2|-
CASSRPGLAGGSSYEQYF
TGTGCCAGCAGTCGACCGGGACTAGCGGGAGGGAGCTCCTACGAGCAGTACTTC
>TRBV6-2/TRBV6-3|TRBJ2-1|-|-
CASSYGASSYNEQFF
TGTGCCAGCAGTTACGGCGCGAGCTCCTACAATGAGCAGTTCTTC
>TRBV27|TRBJ2-2|-|-
CASRLTYTANTGELFF
TGTGCCAGCAGATTAACCTACACGGCGAACACCGGGGAGCTGTTTTTT
>TRBV18|TRBJ1-4|-|-
CASSQLQQTNEKLFF
TGTGCCAGCTCCCAGCTACAGCAGACTAATGAAAAACTGTTTTTT
>TRBV5-1|TRBJ2-1|-|-
CASSPGTPFNEQFF
TGCGCCAGCAGCCCCGGGACGCCCTTTAATGAGCAGTTCTTC
>TRBV9|TRBJ1-1|TRBD1|-
CASSVGDRVTTEAFF
TGTGCCAGCAGCGTAGGAGACAGGGTAACCACTGAAGCTTTCTTT
>TRBV4-1|TRBJ1-3|-|-
CASSLSRGAGNTIYF
TGCGCCAGCAGCCTCTCCCGAGGGGCTGGAAACACCATATATTTT
>TRBV7-6|TRBJ1-2|-|once
CASSLAADGNGYTF
TGTGCCAGCAGCTTAGCCGCGGACGGGAATGGCTACACCTTC
>TRBV6-5|TRBJ1-4|-|-
CASSAGIGANEKLFF
TGTGCCAGCAGTGCGGGGATCGGAGCTAATGAAAAACTGTTTTTT
>TRBV29-1|TRBJ2-7|TRBD2|-
CSVGERGGYEQYF
TGCAGCGTTGGAGAACGGGGGGGCTACGAGCAGTACTTC
>TRBV2|TRBJ2-7|TRBD2|-
CASSSPLSGAYEQYF
TGTGCCAGCAGTTCCCCCCTTAGCGGGGCGTACGAGCAGTACTTC
>TRBV29-1|TRBJ1-3|TRBD1|-
CSDTKTGTDRLSSGNTIYF
TGCAGCGATACAAAGACCGGGACAGACCGACTGTCTTCTGGAAACACCATATATTTT
>TRBV7-2|TRBJ1-1|-|-
CASSFYDGTEAFF
TGTGCCAGCAGCTTCTACGACGGAACTGAAGCTTTCTTT
>TRBV15|TRBJ2-7|-|-
CATSRDGGLATYEQYF
TGTGCCACCAGCAGAGATGGGGGACTTGCCACCTACGAGCAGTACTTC
>TRBV23-1|TRBJ2-5|TRBD1|-
CASSQWTGEYRETQYF
TGCGCCAGCAGTCAGTGGACAGGGGAGTATAGGGAGACCCAGTACTTC
>TRBV28|TRBJ1-1|-|once
CASIGGAVGTEAFF
TGTGCCAGCATCGGGGGAGCGGTGGGGACTGAAGCTTTCTTT
>TRBV3-1|TRBJ1-2|-|-
CASRPHQGTPEANYGYTF
TGTGCCAGCAGGCCGCACCAGGGGACGCCCGAAGCTAACTATGGCTACACCTTC